The sample holds a few counts of the clone carrying this T cell receptor beta chain. These data originate in a study of blood T cells in healthy people across ages. A sample-barcoded 5' primer and a J-beta primer mix were used in a second PCR of roughly 7 to 12 cycles. TCRdb analysed the 5' RACE reads with MiXCR anew, one entry per CDR3 protein. There are over 700,000 distinct CDR3 sequences in the sample; 20% to 25% occur only once, and roughly a tenth lies in the top ten. This same sample was also part of a study on T cells of mothers and their children. This second study says: It was related mother-child pairs that showed slightly higher overlap than unrelated pairs, without reaching significance.

The specimen was blood. The TCR sequence derives from a boy younger than 18 in good health.

The CDR3 nucleotides read TGTGCCAGCAGTTTGTTGGCCTCCACTGAAGCTTTCTTT. This encodes CASSLLASTEAFF. This chain links TRBV12-3 or TRBV12-4 with TRBJ1-1; D ambiguous. This CDR3 region has 13 residues. V was cut by 3 bases and J by 4 bases, with 9 bases left in between.